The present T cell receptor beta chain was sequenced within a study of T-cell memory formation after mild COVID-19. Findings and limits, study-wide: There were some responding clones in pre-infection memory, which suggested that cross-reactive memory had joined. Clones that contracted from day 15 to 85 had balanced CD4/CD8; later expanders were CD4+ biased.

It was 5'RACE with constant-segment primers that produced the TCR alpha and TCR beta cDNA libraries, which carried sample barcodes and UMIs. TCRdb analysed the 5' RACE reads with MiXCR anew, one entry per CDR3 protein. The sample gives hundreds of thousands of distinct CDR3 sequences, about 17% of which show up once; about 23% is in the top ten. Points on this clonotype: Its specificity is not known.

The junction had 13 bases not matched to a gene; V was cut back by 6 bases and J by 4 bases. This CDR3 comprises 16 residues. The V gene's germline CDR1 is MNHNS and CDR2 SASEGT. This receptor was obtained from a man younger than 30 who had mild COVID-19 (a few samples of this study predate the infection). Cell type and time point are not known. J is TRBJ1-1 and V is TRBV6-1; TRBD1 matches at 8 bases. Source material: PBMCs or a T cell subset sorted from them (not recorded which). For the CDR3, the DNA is TGTGCCAGCAGGCCCCGGGACAGGATCATTTTCACTGAAGCTTTCTTT. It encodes CASRPRDRIIFTEAFF.